A single sample gave rise to the 18 T cell receptor beta chains below, sequenced in a study of T cells in Graves' hyperthyroidism and ophthalmopathy (dated by TCRdb to between 2018 and 2021). Preparation of the library involved multiplex PCR. TCRdb records Illumina HiSeq 2000 as the sequencer. Amplification of TCR beta CDR3 regions was carried out from RNA transcripts. The TCR CDR3 was subjected to a first round of RT-PCR using the HTBI primer set and the Qiagen OneStep RT-PCR kit. TCRdb reworked the public reads: Q25 trimming with fastp, MiXCR clone assembly, productive beta chains retained. When rows share a CDR3 protein, they turn into one entry using the most common DNA and genes. Across this sample there are roughly 500,000 distinct CDR3 sequences, with around 22% seen only once. The ten largest clonotypes hold around 10% of the sample. The source material was blood. Receptors originate from a woman between 25 and 40 years old with Graves' ophthalmopathy.

This clonotype came up many times. The J gene is TRBJ1-2, the V gene TRBV11-2; 8 bases fit TRBD1. The CDR3 has 14 residues. The germline V gene has CDR1 SGHAT and CDR2 FQNNGV. V dropped 1 base and J dropped 6; count of bases not matched to a gene: 4. CDR3 nucleotide sequence: TGTGCCAGCAGCTTAGTTGACAGGGGTCATGGCTACACCTTC. It yields the protein CASSLVDRGHGYTF.

In this sample, this clonotype turned up a few times. The V and J genes are TRBV5-1 and TRBJ1-2; unclear D gene. The CDR3 runs to 13 residues. Deletions cut 4 bases from V and 4 bases from J, with 11 bases between. Germline V gives CDR1 SGHRS, CDR2 YFSETQ. CDR3 amino acids: CASSQMPAYGYTF. CDR3 sequence (DNA): TGCGCCAGCAGCCAAATGCCCGCCTATGGCTACACCTTC.

This clonotype was counted a few times. V usage is TRBV7-3 and J usage is TRBJ2-2, with unresolved D. Germline V lookup: CDR1 SGHTA, CDR2 FQGTGA. CDR3 length equals 13 residues. The V end lost 2 bases, the J end lost 7 bases, and 8 bases lay between the germline ends. The CDR3 spells CASSLGLYGELFF. CDR3 sequence (DNA): TGTGCCAGCAGCTTAGGGTTGTACGGGGAGCTGTTTTTT.

The genes are TRBV6-1 and TRBJ1-1; TRBD1 agrees at 8 bases. This CDR3 spans 16 amino acids. The junction had 13 bases not matched to a gene; V was cut back by 5 bases and J by 5 bases. Germline CDR1 and CDR2: MNHNS and SASEGT. In nucleotides, the CDR3 is TGTGCCAGCAGTCCGATGACAGGGGTAGTTTCAACTGAAGCTTTCTTT. Protein sequence: CASSPMTGVVSTEAFF.

This clonotype was seen at least ten times. The chain links TRBV20-1 to TRBJ1-5; 8 nucleotides line up with TRBD1. The CDR3 runs 16 residues. The germline V gene has CDR1 DFQATT and CDR2 SNEGSKA (reference sequence). The V and J ends lost 5 bases and 4 bases, in that order; junction bases with no gene match: 13. The CDR3 coding sequence is TGCAGTGCTCGGCCCCTGGGGGGACAGGTAAATCAGCCCCAGCATTTT. Translated: CSARPLGGQVNQPQHF.

This clonotype was picked up many times. The rearrangement links TRBV19 to TRBJ1-5, with 7 bases aligning to TRBD1. The CDR3 runs 13 residues. In germline, CDR1 is LNHDA, CDR2 SQIVND (reference sequence). The ends lost 9 bases at V and 1 base at J; junction bases unmatched: 3. The CDR3 DNA reads as TGTGCCAGCGCAGGGGGAAGCAATCAGCCCCAGCATTTT. This encodes CASAGGSNQPQHF.

This clonotype was found many times. The chain carries TRBV4-1 and TRBJ1-2, with 8 bases lining up with TRBD1. This CDR3 contains 18 residues. The trim removed 0 bases at V and 5 bases at J, leaving 14 bases unmatched. CDR1 MGHRA and CDR2 YSYEKL come from the germline V gene. In DNA form, the CDR3 reads TGCGCCAGCAGCCAAGATACCACTTCGGGACAGGCATGGTATGGCTACACCTTC. Translating it yields CASSQDTTSGQAWYGYTF.

This clonotype has a count of ten or more. The chain is built from TRBV20-1 and TRBJ1-5; D perhaps matches TRBD1 (5 bases). Germline lookup yields CDR1 DFQATT and CDR2 SNEGSKA (reference sequence). The CDR3 contains 15 residues. Trimming shortened V by 3 bases and J by 5 bases, and 17 bases separated the two germline ends. CDR3 in DNA: TGCAGTGCTAGCCGGGCGGTTATGGGGGATCAGCCCCAGCATTTT. This gives the protein CSASRAVMGDQPQHF.

A few counts support this clonotype. The chain links TRBV20-1 to TRBJ2-2; TRBD2 matches 8 bases. Germline CDR1 is DFQATT and CDR2 is SNEGSKA (reference sequence). The V and J ends lost 5 bases and 2 bases, in that order; junction bases with no gene match: 4. The CDR3 loop spans 14 amino acids. The CDR3 DNA sequence: TGCAGTGCTGATAGCGGGGTAAACACCGGGGAGCTGTTTTTT. Encoded protein: CSADSGVNTGELFF.

The chain is built from TRBV6-1 and TRBJ1-2, with D hard to call. Per germline, CDR1 MNHNS and CDR2 SASEGT. The CDR3 covers 15 residues. Trimming stripped 0 bases from V and 5 bases from J, with 13 bases between. The CDR3 protein is CASSEAPGRPYGYTF. CDR3 bases: TGTGCCAGCAGTGAAGCTCCAGGAAGACCTTATGGCTACACCTTC.

In its sample, this clonotype was seen many times. The rearrangement uses TRBV5-1 and TRBJ1-2, with D hard to call. Germline CDR1 and CDR2: SGHRS and YFSETQ. CDR3 length equals 14 residues. With 6 bases removed from V and 3 bases from J, the gap between germline ends came to 15 bases. The CDR3 spells CASTQRTGDYGYTF. DNA of the CDR3: TGCGCCAGCACCCAGCGGACGGGAGACTATGGCTACACCTTC.

This clonotype was seen many times. The chain recombines TRBV6-5 with TRBJ1-5; a weak D match, TRBD1 (5 bases). Trimming left V 2 bases short and J 4 bases short, with 15 bases between. The germline CDR1 and CDR2 sequences are MNHEY and SVGAGI. There are 16 residues in the CDR3. The CDR3 DNA follows: TGTGCCAGCAGTTACATTTCTACGGGGGGAAATCAGCCCCAGCATTTT. Protein: CASSYISTGGNQPQHF.

This chain connects TRBV7-8 to TRBJ1-3; D gene ambiguous. V lost 2 bases and J lost 0, with 8 bases in between. Germline-derived CDR1 and CDR2 are SGHVS and FQNEAQ. The CDR3 contains 15 residues. The CDR3 protein is CASSLTTFSGNTIYF. CDR3 nucleotides: TGTGCCAGCAGCTTAACCACTTTCTCTGGAAACACCATATATTTT.

In this sample, this clonotype turned up many times. The chain couples TRBV6-5 to TRBJ1-2, with 7 positions matching TRBD1. The CDR3 spans 16 residues. Germline trimming cut 7 bases from V and 4 bases from J; bases unmatched to any gene: 15. Germline V gene sequence: CDR1 MNHEY, CDR2 SVGAGI. CDR3 sequence: CASTPGQRYLIYGYTF. The CDR3, as DNA: TGTGCCAGCACCCCGGGACAGCGTTATCTGATCTATGGCTACACCTTC.

This clonotype has just one count. This chain connects TRBV24-1 to TRBJ2-7; D is unclear. Trimming took 3 bases from V and 6 from J, leaving 20 bases between them. Germline CDR1 is KGHDR and CDR2 is SFDVKD. The CDR3 is 16 amino acids. CDR3 coding DNA: TGTGCCACCAGTGATAGAGCAGGACGACTGTTACTCGAGCAGTACTTC. Encoded protein: CATSDRAGRLLLEQYF.

This clonotype was counted many times. The chain joins TRBV27 to TRBJ2-2; 9 bases are a match to TRBD2. V lost 6 bases to trimming and J lost 4 bases; unmatched junction nucleotides: 9. The V gene's germline CDR1 is MNHEY and CDR2 SMNVEV (reference sequence). This CDR3 spans 16 amino acids. The CDR3 spells CASSDRLAERTGELFF. The CDR3 DNA sequence: TGTGCCAGCAGCGATAGACTAGCGGAACGCACCGGGGAGCTGTTTTTT.

The sample holds many counts of this clonotype. This sequence may be a read error, since a much larger clone differs from it by one base. The genes are TRBV6-1 and TRBJ1-2, with 11 positions matching TRBD1. The germline gives CDR1 MNHNS, CDR2 SASEGT. V shed 7 bases and J 4 bases; nucleotides not matched to a gene: 2. This CDR3 spans 13 amino acids. The CDR3 loop is CASKGQGVYGYTF. In nucleotides, the CDR3 is TGTGCCAGCAAGGGACAGGGGGTCTATGGCTACACCTTC.

This clonotype came up a few times. This rearrangement joins TRBV5-1 to TRBJ2-7, with D tentatively TRBD1 (6 bases). The V and J ends lost 4 bases and 2 bases respectively, with 16 bases between them. The CDR3 consists of 15 residues. Germline values: CDR1 SGHRS, CDR2 YFSETQ. The DNA of the CDR3 is TGCGCCAGCAGCCCCCGGACAGACGCCACCTACGAGCAGTACTTC. It is translated as CASSPRTDATYEQYF.